The 10 T cell receptor beta chains presented below share a single source sample, sequenced in a study of radiotherapy plus CTLA-4 blockade in lung cancer. Only in-frame clones appear in the TCRdb table, and some are missing; sequencing was by immunoSEQ multiplex PCR. The sample holds roughly 88,000 clones, 80% to 90% seen once. The sample consisted of peripheral blood, taken from a patient treated with radiotherapy plus ipilimumab. These TCRs come from a human donor with non-small cell lung cancer who had stable disease on radiotherapy plus ipilimumab.

The V gene is TRBV5-1, the J gene TRBJ1-1; the D is unclear. Trimming pared 0 bases from V and 0 bases from J, leaving 12 bases between. CDR3 length: 16 amino acids. Germline values: CDR1 SGHRS, CDR2 YFSETQ. CDR3 sequence: CASSLENLLLNTEAFF. In nucleotides, the CDR3 is TGCGCCAGCAGCTTGGAGAATCTTTTATTGAACACTGAAGCTTTCTTT.

The chain is built from TRBV5-1 and TRBJ1-4, with 8 bases lining up with TRBD1. Germline values: CDR1 SGHRS, CDR2 YFSETQ. The CDR3 runs 18 residues. The V gene end was trimmed by 2 bases and the J gene end by 0 bases; junction bases not matched to a gene: 9. The CDR3 nucleotides are TGCGCCAGCAGCTTTGCAGGGGGCCCCACTGCAACTAATGAAAAACTGTTTTTT. As protein: CASSFAGGPTATNEKLFF.

This clone was counted a single time. This rearrangement joins TRBV28 to TRBJ1-5; the D is unclear. V lost 6 bases to trimming and J lost 5 bases, with 26 bases between them. Germline V gene lookup returns CDR1 MDHEN and CDR2 SYDVKM. CDR3 size: 18 residues. DNA for the CDR3: TGTGCCAGCAGCTCCGTTTCGCTCACTCCCGGAGGGTATCAGCCCCAGCATTTT. Amino acid sequence: CASSSVSLTPGGYQPQHF. Looking up the rest from reference TRBV28 and TRBJ1-5 gives the full variable domain: DVKVTQSSRYLVKRTGEKVFLECVQDMDHENMFWYRQDPGLGLRLIYFSYDVKMKEKGDIPEGYSVSREKKERFSLILESASTNQTSMYLCASSSVSLTPGGYQPQHFGDGTRLSIL.

This clone has more than one count but fewer than ten. V and J are TRBV6-1 and TRBJ1-5, with D unresolved. The V gene lost 2 bases and the J gene lost 7 bases, with 15 bases spanning the gap. CDR1 is MNHNS, CDR2 SASEGT, per germline. The CDR3 length is 15 residues. This chain's CDR3 is CASSETSGDPQPQHF. The DNA of the CDR3 is TGTGCCAGCAGTGAAACCTCCGGGGATCCCCAGCCCCAGCATTTT.

This sequence joins TRBV5-1 and TRBJ1-1, with a tentative D call TRBD1 (5 bases). Trimming took off 4 bases at V and 0 bases at J, with 16 bases between the two ends. This CDR3 region has 16 residues. The germline gives CDR1 SGHRS, CDR2 YFSETQ. The CDR3: CASSHGGRGMNTEAFF. For the CDR3, the DNA is TGCGCCAGCAGCCACGGCGGGAGGGGAATGAACACTGAAGCTTTCTTT.

The chain joins TRBV4-1 to TRBJ2-5; 12 bases match TRBD2. The germline V gene encodes CDR1 MGHRA and CDR2 YSYEKL. Unmatched junction bases numbered 4, after V lost 2 bases and J lost 0 bases. The CDR3 sequence is 17 residues long. CDR3 in DNA: TGCGCCAGCAGCCAATTTGGACTAGCGGGGAACCAAGAGACCCAGTACTTC. Protein sequence: CASSQFGLAGNQETQYF.

The chain employs TRBV5-4 and TRBJ2-5, with TRBD2 matching over 10 bases. Looked up from germline, CDR1 is SGHNT and CDR2 is YYREEE (reference sequence). With 3 bases clipped from V and 1 base from J, the junction kept 3 bases outside the gene matches. This CDR3 is built from 15 residues. The CDR3 reads CASSSSGGVQETQYF. CDR3 in DNA: TGTGCCAGCAGCTCAAGCGGGGGGGTCCAAGAGACCCAGTACTTC.

J is TRBJ2-7 and V is TRBV19, with a possible D match to TRBD1 (6 bases). CDR1 LNHDA and CDR2 SQIVND come from the germline V gene (reference sequence). The CDR3 is made up of 13 amino acids. The V gene lost 4 bases and the J gene lost 4 bases, with 11 bases spanning the gap. The CDR3, as DNA: TGTGCCAGTAGTAGCTCACAGGGATACGAGCAGTACTTC. Its protein product is CASSSSQGYEQYF. Supplemented by reference TRBV19 and TRBJ2-7, the full variable domain reads DGGITQSPKYLFRKEGQNVTLSCEQNLNHDAMYWYRQDPGQGLRLIYYSQIVNDFQKGDIAEGYSVSREKKESFPLTVTSAQKNPTAFYLCASSSSQGYEQYFGPGTRLTVT.

The chain employs TRBV11-2 and TRBJ2-7; D is uncertain. The CDR3 totals 12 residues. The germline gives CDR1 SGHAT, CDR2 FQNNGV. The V and J ends lost 4 bases and 3 bases respectively, with 7 bases between them. The DNA for the CDR3 is TGTGCCAGCAGCTCTAACTTCTACGAGCAGTACTTC. Translation gives CASSSNFYEQYF.

The chain has TRBV7-8 and TRBJ2-1; TRBD2 might be the D (5 bases). This CDR3 region has 15 residues. Trimming took 0 bases from V and 9 from J, leaving 15 bases between them. In germline, CDR1 is SGHVS, CDR2 FQNEAQ. The CDR3: CASSLAFGEDGEQFF. The CDR3 bases are TGTGCCAGCAGCTTAGCGTTCGGGGAAGATGGTGAGCAGTTCTTC.